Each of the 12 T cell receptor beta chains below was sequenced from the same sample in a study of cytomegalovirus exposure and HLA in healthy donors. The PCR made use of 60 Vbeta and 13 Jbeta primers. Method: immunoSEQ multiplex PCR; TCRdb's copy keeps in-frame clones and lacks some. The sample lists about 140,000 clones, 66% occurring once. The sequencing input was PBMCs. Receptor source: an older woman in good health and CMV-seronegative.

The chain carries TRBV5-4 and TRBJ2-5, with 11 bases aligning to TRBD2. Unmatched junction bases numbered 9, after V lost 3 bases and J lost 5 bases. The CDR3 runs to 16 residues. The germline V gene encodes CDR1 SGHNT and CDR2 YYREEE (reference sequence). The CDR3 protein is CASSSVSGGGRETQYF. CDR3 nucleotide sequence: TGTGCCAGCAGCTCGGTTAGCGGGGGGGGTCGCGAGACCCAGTACTTC.

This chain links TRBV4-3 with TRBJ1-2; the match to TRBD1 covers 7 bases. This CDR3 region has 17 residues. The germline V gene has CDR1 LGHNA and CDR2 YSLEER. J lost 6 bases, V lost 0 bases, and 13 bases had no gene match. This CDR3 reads CASSQDPPRQGADGYTF. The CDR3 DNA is TGCGCCAGCAGCCAAGATCCGCCGCGACAGGGCGCTGATGGCTACACCTTC.

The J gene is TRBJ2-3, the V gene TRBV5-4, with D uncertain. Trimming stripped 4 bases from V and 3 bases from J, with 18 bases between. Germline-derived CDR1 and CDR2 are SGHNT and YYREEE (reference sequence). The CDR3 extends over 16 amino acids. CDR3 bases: TGTGCCAGCAGCAGTGAGACACCCAAAAAAACAGATACGCAGTATTTT. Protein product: CASSSETPKKTDTQYF.

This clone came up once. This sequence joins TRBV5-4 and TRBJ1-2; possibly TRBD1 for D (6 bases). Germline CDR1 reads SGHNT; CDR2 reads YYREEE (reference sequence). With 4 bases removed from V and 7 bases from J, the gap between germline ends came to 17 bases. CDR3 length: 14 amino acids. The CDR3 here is CASSQGGIGAGYTF. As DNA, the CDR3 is TGTGCCAGCAGCCAAGGGGGAATCGGGGCTGGCTACACCTTC.

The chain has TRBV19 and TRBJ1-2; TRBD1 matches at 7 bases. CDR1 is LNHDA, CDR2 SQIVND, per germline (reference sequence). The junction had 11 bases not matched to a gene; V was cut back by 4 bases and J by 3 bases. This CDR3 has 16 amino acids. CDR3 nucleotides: TGTGCCAGTAGTACCGGACAGGCACTTTCGTACTATGGCTACACCTTC. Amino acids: CASSTGQALSYYGYTF. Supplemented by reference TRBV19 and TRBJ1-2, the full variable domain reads DGGITQSPKYLFRKEGQNVTLSCEQNLNHDAMYWYRQDPGQGLRLIYYSQIVNDFQKGDIAEGYSVSREKKESFPLTVTSAQKNPTAFYLCASSTGQALSYYGYTFGSGTRLTVV.

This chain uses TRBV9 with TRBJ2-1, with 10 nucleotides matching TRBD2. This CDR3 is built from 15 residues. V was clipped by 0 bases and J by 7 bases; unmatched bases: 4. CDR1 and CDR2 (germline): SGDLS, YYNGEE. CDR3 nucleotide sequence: TGTGCCAGCAGCGTAGGAGCGGGGGGGCTTAATGAGCAGTTCTTC. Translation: CASSVGAGGLNEQFF.

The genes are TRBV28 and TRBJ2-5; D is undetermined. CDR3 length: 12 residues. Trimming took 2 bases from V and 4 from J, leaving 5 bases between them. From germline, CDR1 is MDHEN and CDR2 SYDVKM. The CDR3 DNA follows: TGTGCCAGCAGTTTAGAGCGAGAGACCCAGTACTTC. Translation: CASSLERETQYF.

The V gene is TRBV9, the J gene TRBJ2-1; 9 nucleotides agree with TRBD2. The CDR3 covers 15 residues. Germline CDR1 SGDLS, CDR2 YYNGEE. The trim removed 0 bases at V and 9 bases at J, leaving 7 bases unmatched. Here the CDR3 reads CASSVGAGGLGEQFF. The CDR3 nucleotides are TGTGCCAGCAGCGTAGGGGCGGGAGGGCTGGGTGAGCAGTTCTTC.

The CDR3 DNA reads TGTGCCACCAGCAGAGGGCGGGACTCCTACAATGAGCAGTTCTTC. It encodes CATSRGRDSYNEQFF. The chain couples TRBV15 to TRBJ2-1; D may be TRBD2 (6 bases). Trimming shortened V by 1 base and J by 0 bases, and 7 bases separated the two germline ends. Germline V gives CDR1 LNHNV, CDR2 YYDKDF (reference sequence). This CDR3 contains 15 residues.

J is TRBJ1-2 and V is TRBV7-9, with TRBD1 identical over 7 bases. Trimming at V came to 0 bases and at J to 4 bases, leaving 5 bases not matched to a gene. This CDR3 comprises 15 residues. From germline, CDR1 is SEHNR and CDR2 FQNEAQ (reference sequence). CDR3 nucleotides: TGTGCCAGCAGCTTAGCTGGAGGGGGCCTCTATGGCTACACCTTC. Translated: CASSLAGGGLYGYTF.

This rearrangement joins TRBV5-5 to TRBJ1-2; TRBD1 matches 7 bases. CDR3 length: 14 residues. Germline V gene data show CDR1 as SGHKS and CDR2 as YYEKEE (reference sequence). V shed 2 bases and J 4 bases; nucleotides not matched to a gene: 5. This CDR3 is CASSFGGTVYGYTF. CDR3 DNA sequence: TGTGCCAGCAGCTTTGGTGGGACAGTCTATGGCTACACCTTC.

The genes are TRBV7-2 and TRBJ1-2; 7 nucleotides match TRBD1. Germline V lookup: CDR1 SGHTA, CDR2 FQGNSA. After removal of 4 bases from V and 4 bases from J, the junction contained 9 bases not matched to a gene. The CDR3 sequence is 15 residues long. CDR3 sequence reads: CASSSRQGGPYGYTF. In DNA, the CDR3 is TGTGCCAGCAGCTCCCGACAGGGAGGTCCCTATGGCTACACCTTC.